Described below is a single TCR beta chain sequence and its context. Random hexamers served to reverse transcribe roughly 0.45 to 1 ug RNA. Each CDR3 protein is one row after TCRdb ran MiXCR on the immunoSEQ multiplex PCR reads. The table lists around 120,000 distinct CDR3 sequences, roughly 94% of them singletons. TCR beta sequencing was performed on blood CD8+ and CD4+ T cells. Those who served as multiple sclerosis controls were treatment-naive patients with stable or active relapsing-remitting disease. TEMRA cells were FACS-enriched, with CD8+ and CD4+ T cells isolated negatively. The sample originates from a study of CD8 T cells in Susac syndrome. The CDR3 totals 16 residues. Losses at the gene ends were 6 bases for V and 4 bases for J; bases not matched to a gene: 12. CDR1 and CDR2 from the germline V gene are MNHNS and SASEGT.

The specimen was CD4+ T cells from PBMCs. This chain links TRBV6-1 with TRBJ2-1; TRBD2 agrees at 7 bases. The clonotype was recovered from a human donor with multiple sclerosis. The CDR3 region has the DNA TGTGCCAGCAGCCCTCGGGTTGGCGGGGGTTACAATGAGCAGTTCTTC. Protein: CASSPRVGGGYNEQFF.